This TCR beta chain was documented in a study of radiotherapy plus CTLA-4 blockade in lung cancer. At the level of the study: Objective responses were observed in approximately 20% of patients, and disease control was achieved by roughly 29%.

Chemo-refractory metastatic non-small-cell lung cancer patients underwent focal radiation alongside CTLA-4 blockade with ipilimumab. V dropped 2 bases and J dropped 5 bases, with 19 bases sitting between them. The CDR3 contains 16 residues. Germline V gene data show CDR1 as GTSNPN and CDR2 as SVGIG (reference sequence). Whole-study results and caveats: Reports identified early blood T cell clone dynamics, with interferon-beta, as the best response predictor. TCR clones of tumor origin grew in blood after radiotherapy plus ipilimumab.

TCRdb keeps only in-frame clones here, not all; method: immunoSEQ multiplex PCR. The sample lists about 51,000 clones; about three quarters were seen once. On this clone itself: Its matching antigen is unknown.

The gene calls are TRBV30 and TRBJ2-1, with D perhaps TRBD1 (6 bases). The receptor was derived from a human donor with non-small cell lung cancer whose response to radiotherapy plus ipilimumab could not be evaluated. The sample here was peripheral blood, taken from a patient treated with radiotherapy plus ipilimumab. DNA of the CDR3: TGTGCCTGGAGTACTCCCCAGGGGTTTAGGGACAATGAGCAGTTCTTC. Translated, it gives CAWSTPQGFRDNEQFF. The full variable domain, its missing parts supplied by reference TRBV30 and TRBJ2-1, is SQTIHQWPATLVQPVGSPLSLECTVEGTSNPNLYWYRQAAGRGLQLLFYSVGIGQISSEVPQNLSASRPQDRQFILSSKKLLLSDSGFYLCAWSTPQGFRDNEQFFGPGTRLTVL.